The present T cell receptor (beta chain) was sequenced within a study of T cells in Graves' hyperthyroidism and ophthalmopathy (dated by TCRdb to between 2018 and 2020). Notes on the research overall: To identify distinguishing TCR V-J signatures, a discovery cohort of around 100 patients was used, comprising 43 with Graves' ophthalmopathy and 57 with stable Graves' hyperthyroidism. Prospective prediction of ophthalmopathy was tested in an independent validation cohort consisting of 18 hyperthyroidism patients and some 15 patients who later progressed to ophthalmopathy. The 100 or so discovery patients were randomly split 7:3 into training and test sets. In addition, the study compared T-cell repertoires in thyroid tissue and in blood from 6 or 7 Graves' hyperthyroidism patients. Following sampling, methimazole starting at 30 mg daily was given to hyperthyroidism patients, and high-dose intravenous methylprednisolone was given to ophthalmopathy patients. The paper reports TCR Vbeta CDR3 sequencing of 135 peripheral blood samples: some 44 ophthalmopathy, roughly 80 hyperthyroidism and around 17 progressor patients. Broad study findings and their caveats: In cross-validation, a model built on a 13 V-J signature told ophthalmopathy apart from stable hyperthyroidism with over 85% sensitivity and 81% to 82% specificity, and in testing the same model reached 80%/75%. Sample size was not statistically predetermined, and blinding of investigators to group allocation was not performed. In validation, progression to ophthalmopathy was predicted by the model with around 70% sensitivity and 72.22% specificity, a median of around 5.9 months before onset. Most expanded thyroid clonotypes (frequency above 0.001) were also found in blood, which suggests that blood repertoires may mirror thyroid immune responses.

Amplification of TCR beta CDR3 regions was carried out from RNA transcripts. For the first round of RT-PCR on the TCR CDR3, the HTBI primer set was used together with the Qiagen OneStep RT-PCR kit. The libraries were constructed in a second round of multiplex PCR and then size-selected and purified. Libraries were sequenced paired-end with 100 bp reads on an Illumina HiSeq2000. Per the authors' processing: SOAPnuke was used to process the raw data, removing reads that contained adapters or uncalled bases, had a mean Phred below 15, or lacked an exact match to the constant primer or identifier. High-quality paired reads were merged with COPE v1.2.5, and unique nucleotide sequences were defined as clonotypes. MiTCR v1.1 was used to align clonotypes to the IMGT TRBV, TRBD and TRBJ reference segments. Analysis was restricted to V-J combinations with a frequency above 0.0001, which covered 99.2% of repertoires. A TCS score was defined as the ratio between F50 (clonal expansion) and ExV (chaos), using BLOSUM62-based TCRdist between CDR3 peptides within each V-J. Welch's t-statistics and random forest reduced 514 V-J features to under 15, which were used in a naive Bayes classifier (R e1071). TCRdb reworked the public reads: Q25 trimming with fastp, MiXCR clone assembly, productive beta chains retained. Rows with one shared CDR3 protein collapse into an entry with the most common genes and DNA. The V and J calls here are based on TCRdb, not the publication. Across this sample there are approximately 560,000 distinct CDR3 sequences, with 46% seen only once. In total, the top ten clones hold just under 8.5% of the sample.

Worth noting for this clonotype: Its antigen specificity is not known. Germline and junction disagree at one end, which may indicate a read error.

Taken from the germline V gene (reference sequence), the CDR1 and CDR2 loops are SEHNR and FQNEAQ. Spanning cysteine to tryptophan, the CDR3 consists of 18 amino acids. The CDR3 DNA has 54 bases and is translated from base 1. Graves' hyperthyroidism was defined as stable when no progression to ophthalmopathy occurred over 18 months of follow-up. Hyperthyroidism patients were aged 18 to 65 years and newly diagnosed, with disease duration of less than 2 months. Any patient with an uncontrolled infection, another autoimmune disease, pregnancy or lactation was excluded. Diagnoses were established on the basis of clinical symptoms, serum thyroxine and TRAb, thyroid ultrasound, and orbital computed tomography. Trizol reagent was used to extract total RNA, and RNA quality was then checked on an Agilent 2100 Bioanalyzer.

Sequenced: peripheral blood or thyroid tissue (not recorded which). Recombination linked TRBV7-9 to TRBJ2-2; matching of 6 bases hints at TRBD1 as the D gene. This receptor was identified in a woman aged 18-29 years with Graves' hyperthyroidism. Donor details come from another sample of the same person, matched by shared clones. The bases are TGTGCCAGCAGCTCTCGGGGAGCCGGGACAACGAACACCGGGGAGCTGTCTTGG. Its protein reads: CASSSRGAGTTNTGELSW.